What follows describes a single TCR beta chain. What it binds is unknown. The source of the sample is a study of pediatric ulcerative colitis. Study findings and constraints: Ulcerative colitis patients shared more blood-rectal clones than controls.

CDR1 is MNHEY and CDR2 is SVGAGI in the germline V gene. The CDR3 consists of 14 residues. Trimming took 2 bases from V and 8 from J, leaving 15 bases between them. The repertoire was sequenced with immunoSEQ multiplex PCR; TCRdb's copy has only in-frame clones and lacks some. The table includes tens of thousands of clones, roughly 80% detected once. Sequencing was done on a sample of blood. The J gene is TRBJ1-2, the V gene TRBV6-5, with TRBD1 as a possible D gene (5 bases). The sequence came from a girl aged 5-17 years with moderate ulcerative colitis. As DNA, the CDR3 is TGTGCCAGCAGTTACCGTCAGGGCGCGGAAGGCTACACCTTC. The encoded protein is CASSYRQGAEGYTF.